This T cell receptor (beta chain) came from a study of identical twins (dated by TCRdb to 2016 to 2018). Context from the whole study: To test whether fetal clonotypes persist, this study deep-sequenced TCR alpha and beta repertoires from monozygotic twins, from unrelated adults of various ages, and from cord blood. Replicate twin experiments were performed at different times using different library preparation protocols to rule out contamination. What the study reported, not specific to this receptor: Abundant cord blood beta clonotypes carried fewer insertions; young adult naive repertoires showed a weaker similar trend, while memory repertoires showed none. Out-of-frame TCR alpha sequences shared between twins showed an excess of low generation-probability sequences compared with coincidental sharing between unrelated individuals. Recombination models systematically underestimated out-of-frame TCR alpha sharing in monozygotic twins but agreed with sharing between unrelated individuals. Because the same donors could not be followed over many years, the conclusions depended on cross-sectional statistical analysis. Invariant T cells such as MAIT and iNKT could partly confound zero-insertion analyses, although diverse VJ usage argued against such confounding for most clonotypes. In beta out-of-frame sequences, excess twin sharing was weaker, because having fewer shared sequences lowered the signal-to-noise ratio.

Only healthy Caucasian donors were included. The twin cohort consisted of three pairs of female monozygotic twins, all aged roughly 18 to 30 years. Using Miltenyi CD45RO+ enrichment and human naive T-cell isolation kits, memory (CD45RO+) and naive T cells were isolated from PBMC. This clonotype occurred many times. Its specific antigen is unknown. Base-call qualities are not available, and no considerably larger clone is one nucleotide away. Libraries were constructed by 5' RACE. This sample was sequenced with an Illumina HiSeq 2000. A universal primer binding site was introduced by template switching, and a unique molecular identifier was present in the final cDNA, enabling accurate counting of TCR cDNA molecules. First-strand cDNA for TCR alpha and beta chains was synthesized from specific primers in the conserved constant-segment region. To control for contamination, each cDNA library was double barcoded with a SMART-Mk sample barcode plus Illumina barcodes. TruSeq adapter sequences along with Illumina sample barcodes were introduced in two successive PCR steps. The TCR alpha and beta cDNA libraries were sequenced on the Illumina HiSeq platform using custom primers. On the authors' methods: Unique molecular identifiers were extracted from raw reads with MiGEC, and CDR3 positions were determined with MiXCR. Recombination models were inferred per individual with the repgenHMM and IGoR tools using an EM algorithm. Shared clonotypes were analyzed with the tcR package in R, and sharing was normalized by the product of cloneset sizes. To study raw recombination free of thymic and clonal selection effects, out-of-frame nonproductive sequences were analyzed. TCRdb reran the public reads through fastp at Q25 and MiXCR, keeping productive beta chains. Under each unique CDR3 protein, matching rows form one entry showing the most common genes and DNA. The V and J calls here are based on TCRdb, not the publication. The sample table holds 250,000 to 350,000 distinct CDR3 sequences, of which under 9% were seen once. Approximately 2.1% of the sample is in the top ten clones.

The CDR3 has 12 amino acids, counting the end cysteine and phenylalanine. Only CDR3 DNA is held: 36 bases, read in frame from base 1. Taken from the germline V gene, the CDR1 and CDR2 loops are SQVTM and ANQGSEA. V drops 2 bases and J drops 5 bases, leaving 9 bases in between. These same records also appear under a second study, on yellow fever vaccine responses in identical twins. As that second study puts it: According to the authors, in identical twins the way T cells responded to vaccination appeared partly convergent and partly personalized. Focusing on identical twins, the study followed the T cell clones that responded to the vaccine, and did so with precision.

Recombination joined TRBV29-1 with TRBJ2-5, with the D gene call left open. The specimen sequenced was memory (CD45RO+) T cells sorted from blood. The cell subset or site label for this specimen denotes: CD45RO+ enriched T cells. The TCR comes from a woman aged 18-30 years in good health. The CDR3 region reads CSVEFVGETQYF. The DNA sequence reads TGCAGCGTTGAATTTGTGGGGGAGACCCAGTACTTC.